The 3 T cell receptor beta chains below all came from one sample that was sequenced in a study of OX40 agonist ivuxolimab in advanced cancers. The data were produced by immunoSEQ multiplex PCR, yet TCRdb's version contains in-frame clones alone and is incomplete. The sample consists of around 70,000 clones, 88% of them appearing once. Sequenced material: CD4+ or CD8+ T cells sorted from blood, taken in a trial of the OX40 agonist ivuxolimab. The receptors originated from an adult with an advanced solid tumor such as melanoma, head and neck, liver or kidney cancer.

In this sample, this clone turned up once. The chain joins TRBV10-3 to TRBJ2-2, with D possibly matching TRBD2 (6 bases). The ends were cut back, 7 bases at V and 3 bases at J, with 15 bases in the middle. Germline V lookup: CDR1 ENHRY, CDR2 SYGVKD. The CDR3 has 15 residues. The chain's CDR3 is CAIKGLSGDTGELFF. The CDR3 DNA reads as TGTGCCATCAAGGGACTTTCGGGGGACACCGGGGAGCTGTTTTTT.

The chain links TRBV18 to TRBJ2-5; TRBD1 is a possible D gene (6 bases). The V end was cut by 3 bases, the J end by 6 bases, with 17 bases between. CDR1 KGHSH and CDR2 LQKENI come from the germline V gene. The CDR3 spans 15 residues. The chain's CDR3 is CASSPSRGQGKTQYF. In DNA, the CDR3 is TGTGCCAGCTCACCTAGTAGGGGTCAGGGGAAGACCCAGTACTTC.

The CDR3 loop is CASRVGDSSGNTIYF. The CDR3 nucleotides read TGTGCCAGCCGCGTCGGGGACAGCTCTGGAAACACCATATATTTT. The chain has TRBV11-2 and TRBJ1-3; 7 bases are shared with TRBD1. After removal of 8 bases from V and 0 bases from J, the junction contained 7 bases not matched to a gene. The CDR3 is 15 amino acids. Germline V gives CDR1 SGHAT, CDR2 FQNNGV. Variable domain in full (rest from reference TRBV11-2 and TRBJ1-3): EAGVAQSPRYKIIEKRQSVAFWCNPISGHATLYWYQQILGQGPKLLIQFQNNGVVDDSQLPKDRFSAERLKGVDSTLKIQPAKLEDSAVYLCASRVGDSSGNTIYFGEGSWLTVV.